Below, 3 T cell receptor beta chains from the same sample are listed, as sequenced in a study of CD8 T cells in ankylosing spondylitis. TCRdb independently ran MiXCR on the 5' RACE reads; one entry per CDR3 protein. The table includes 150,000 to 200,000 distinct CDR3 sequences, approximately 20% detected once. Sequenced input: blood, either unsorted or a sorted T cell fraction (not recorded which). These receptors were obtained from a male donor with ankylosing spondylitis or in good health (not recorded which).

The rearrangement uses TRBV11-2 and TRBJ2-3; TRBD2 matches at 13 bases. Germline V gene sequence: CDR1 SGHAT, CDR2 FQNNGV. This CDR3 is 16 amino acids long. The trim removed 5 bases at V and 4 bases at J, leaving 6 bases unmatched. DNA for the CDR3: TGTGCCAGCAGCCCACGACTAGCGGGAGGAGCAGATACGCAGTATTTT. Its translation: CASSPRLAGGADTQYF.

This clonotype has only a few counts. The J gene is TRBJ2-7, the V gene TRBV7-8; tentatively, D is TRBD1 or TRBD2 (6 bases each). V shed 5 bases and J shed 1 base, with 21 bases lying between them. CDR1 and CDR2 (germline): SGHVS, FQNEAQ. This CDR3 is 17 amino acids long. The CDR3: CASSPIFGGQGSYEQYF. In DNA form, the CDR3 reads TGTGCCAGCAGCCCAATTTTTGGGGGGCAAGGGTCCTACGAGCAGTACTTC.

The chain recombines TRBV6-5 with TRBJ1-1; 9 positions match TRBD1. V shed 2 bases and J 10 bases; nucleotides not matched to a gene: 14. The germline V gene has CDR1 MNHEY and CDR2 SVGAGI. This CDR3 is built from 16 residues. CDR3 in amino acids: CASSYLIGTGTVLAFF. The DNA for the CDR3 is TGTGCCAGCAGTTACCTAATCGGGACAGGGACAGTATTAGCTTTCTTT.